This T cell receptor beta chain was documented in a study of cytomegalovirus exposure and HLA in healthy donors. Primers included in the PCR were 60 Vbeta and 13 Jbeta primers. Only in-frame clones appear in the TCRdb table, and some are missing; sequencing was by immunoSEQ multiplex PCR. The data show 160,000 or so clones, with approximately 79% seen just once and more than 6.5% held by the top ten. V was pared by 2 bases and J by 1 base, with 4 bases of the junction left unmatched. Per germline, CDR1 SGHDN and CDR2 FVKESK. The CDR3 length is 17 residues. The rearrangement uses TRBV14 and TRBJ2-3; 12 bases are a match to TRBD2. The TCR comes from a woman aged 45-65 years in good health and CMV-seropositive. Material: PBMCs. In nucleotides, the CDR3 is TGTGCCAGCAGCCAATACAGGACTAGCGGGGGCACAGATACGCAGTATTTT. Translated, it gives CASSQYRTSGGTDTQYF.